The 24 T cell receptor beta chains listed next were all sequenced from one sample in a study of post-analysis software for immune sequencing data. Unique molecular identifiers were present in the TCR beta cDNA libraries. MiXCR was run by TCRdb on the PCR reads, yielding one entry per CDR3 protein. The sample comprises more than 500,000 distinct CDR3 sequences, 30% to 40% of which are singletons, and around 6% rests with the top ten. No antigen has been assigned to these receptors. Study-level points and caveats: Patients used five TRBV segments, including TRBV5-6, TRBV5-1 and TRBV20-1, more often than controls.

Sequencing input: blood. Source of these receptors: a girl aged 2-17 years with multiple sclerosis.

The genes are TRBV4-1 and TRBJ2-3, with TRBD2 matching over 7 bases. The germline V gene has CDR1 MGHRA and CDR2 YSYEKL. The CDR3 length is 16 residues. V was pared by 3 bases and J by 5 bases, with 11 bases of the junction left unmatched. The DNA of the CDR3 is TGCGCCAGCAGCCACCCCGCCCGGACTAGTGGAGATACGCAGTATTTT. Translating it yields CASSHPARTSGDTQYF.

This clonotype has only a few counts. The genes are TRBV5-1 and TRBJ2-4, with TRBD1 as a possible D gene (6 bases). The CDR3 spans 17 residues. Germline-derived CDR1 and CDR2 are SGHRS and YFSETQ. Trimming took 0 bases from V and 0 from J, leaving 13 bases between them. The CDR3 coding sequence is TGCGCCAGCAGCTTGGGTCAGGGGCAACTAGCCAAAAACATTCAGTACTTC. This codes for CASSLGQGQLAKNIQYF.

This sequence joins TRBV20-1 and TRBJ2-1; 9 bases map to TRBD2. The CDR3 runs to 15 residues. The germline CDR1 and CDR2 sequences are DFQATT and SNEGSKA (reference sequence). V was pared by 3 bases and J by 4 bases, with 7 bases of the junction left unmatched. The CDR3 protein is CSASVASGDYNEQFF. The DNA of the CDR3 is TGCAGTGCTAGTGTGGCTAGCGGGGATTACAATGAGCAGTTCTTC.

The chain recombines TRBV10-3 with TRBJ2-7; 9 nucleotides line up with TRBD2. Germline CDR1 ENHRY, CDR2 SYGVKD. The CDR3 spans 15 residues. Unmatched junction bases numbered 6, after V lost 3 bases and J lost 3 bases. The CDR3 is CAISDSLAGNYEQYF. DNA for the CDR3: TGTGCCATCAGTGATTCCCTAGCGGGGAACTACGAGCAGTACTTC.

This sequence joins TRBV6-6 and TRBJ1-1, with D unresolved. Trimming cost V 2 bases and J 0 bases, with 4 bases left between them. Germline assignment: CDR1 MNHNY and CDR2 SVGAGI (reference sequence). The CDR3 runs 13 residues. In nucleotides, the CDR3 is TGTGCCAGCAGTTACCTGATGAACACTGAAGCTTTCTTT. It codes for CASSYLMNTEAFF.

This sequence joins TRBV3-1 and TRBJ1-1; 11 nucleotides line up with TRBD1. The CDR3 consists of 16 residues. Trimming cost V 6 bases and J 1 base; bases outside gene matches: 7. In germline, CDR1 is LGHDT, CDR2 YNNKEL (reference sequence). CDR3 in DNA: TGTGCCAGCAGTTTAGGACAGGGGGCCAGGAACACTGAAGCTTTCTTT. Translating it yields CASSLGQGARNTEAFF.

The chain joins TRBV3-1 to TRBJ2-1; D is undetermined. Trimming removed 2 bases from V and 0 bases from J, with 5 bases in between. The germline gives CDR1 LGHDT, CDR2 YNNKEL (reference sequence). The CDR3 consists of 14 residues. CDR3 coding DNA: TGTGCCAGCAGCCAAACGGCCTCCTACAATGAGCAGTTCTTC. Translated: CASSQTASYNEQFF.

This clonotype was picked up a small number of times. The V call is TRBV6-5, the J call TRBJ2-3; weak D call: TRBD2 (7 bases). This CDR3 comprises 16 residues. V was cut by 6 bases and J by 0 bases, with 16 bases left in between. The germline gives CDR1 MNHEY, CDR2 SVGAGI. CDR3 sequence (DNA): TGTGCCAGCAGGACGACTGGCGGGGGCAGCACAGATACGCAGTATTTT. Translated: CASRTTGGGSTDTQYF.

The CDR3 protein is CASSFWDNEQYF. The DNA of the CDR3 is TGTGCCAGCAGTTTCTGGGATAACGAGCAGTACTTC. The gene calls are TRBV12-3 or TRBV12-4 and TRBJ2-5, with D unclear. Near its end, the DNA agrees better with TRBJ2-7, so the J call may be wrong. CDR3 length: 12 residues.

The rearrangement links TRBV10-3 to TRBJ1-1; no definite D call. V was clipped by 4 bases and J by 1 base, with 10 bases between them. This CDR3 has 14 amino acids. Germline CDR1 reads ENHRY; CDR2 reads SYGVKD. The CDR3, as DNA: TGTGCCATCAGTGTCCGGTTGGAGAACACTGAAGCTTTCTTT. The encoded protein is CAISVRLENTEAFF.

J is TRBJ2-3 and V is TRBV5-1, with 8 bases lining up with TRBD2. The CDR3 sequence is 17 residues long. Germline assignment: CDR1 SGHRS and CDR2 YFSETQ. The ends lost 0 bases at V and 1 base at J; junction bases unmatched: 7. The CDR3 DNA is TGCGCCAGCAGCTTGGGAGGACTAGCAGCGGGCACAGATACGCAGTATTTT. This codes for CASSLGGLAAGTDTQYF.

A remark on this clonotype: The final CDR3 position lacks the conserved phenylalanine or tryptophan, pointing to a likely read error. The chain links TRBV12-3 or TRBV12-4 to TRBJ2-3; 8 bases line up with TRBD1. The V gene end was trimmed by 6 bases and the J gene end by 3 bases; junction bases not matched to a gene: 5. This CDR3 comprises 14 residues. CDR3 coding DNA: TGTGCCAGCAGCCACGGACAGGGAACAGATACGCAGTATTCT. Protein product: CASSHGQGTDTQYS.

This clonotype was found a few times. The chain employs TRBV29-1 and TRBJ1-2; possible D gene TRBD1, 6 bases. The V gene lost 7 bases and the J gene lost 0 bases, with 9 bases spanning the gap. The CDR3 totals 12 residues. CDR1 and CDR2 from the germline V gene are SQVTM and ANQGSEA. CDR3 protein: CSGTAPNYGYTF. In DNA, the CDR3 is TGCAGCGGGACAGCCCCTAACTATGGCTACACCTTC.

V is TRBV6-5 and J is TRBJ2-4, with TRBD2 identical over 7 bases. The J call is in doubt because the DNA end fits TRBJ2-5 better. Per germline, CDR1 MNHEY and CDR2 SVGAGI. The CDR3 has 14 residues. This CDR3 reads CASSYRRAGETQYF. CDR3 DNA: TGTGCCAGCAGTTACCGGAGAGCGGGGGAGACCCAGTACTTC.

This clonotype has just one count. V is TRBV10-3 and J is TRBJ2-3, with 10 nucleotides matching TRBD2. CDR3 length: 14 amino acids. Germline CDR1 reads ENHRY; CDR2 reads SYGVKD. The V gene end was trimmed by 11 bases and the J gene end by 4 bases; junction bases not matched to a gene: 9. CDR3 nucleotides: TGTGCCGTCCAAAGCGGGGGGGTAGCAGATACGCAGTATTTT. Protein sequence: CAVQSGGVADTQYF.

As regards this clonotype: One junction end disagrees with the germline gene, perhaps due to a read error. The chain employs TRBV6-4 and TRBJ1-1; 9 nucleotides match TRBD1. This CDR3 is 13 amino acids long. Germline V gene sequence: CDR1 MRHNA, CDR2 SNTAGT. The DNA for the CDR3 is TGTGCCGGCAGGGACAGGGACAACACTGAAGCTTTCTTT. Protein product: CAGRDRDNTEAFF.

This clonotype was observed a single time. A read error is possible here, since a much larger clone lies one base away. The chain uses TRBV3-1 and TRBJ2-7; 12 nucleotides match TRBD2. Germline CDR1 and CDR2: LGHDT and YNNKEL (reference sequence). The CDR3 extends over 19 amino acids. J was trimmed by 7 bases and V by 2 bases; bases with no gene match: 18. CDR3 sequence: CASSQPSTSGGSSYNEQYF. CDR3 coding DNA: TGTGCCAGCAGCCAACCCTCCACTAGCGGGGGGAGTTCCTACAATGAGCAGTACTTC.

The chain joins TRBV7-9 to TRBJ1-1, with a possible D match to TRBD1 (6 bases). Germline CDR1 SEHNR, CDR2 FQNEAQ (reference sequence). The CDR3 runs 20 residues. The V end was cut by 1 base, the J end by 1 base, with 25 bases between. The CDR3, as DNA: TGTGCCAGCAGCTTAGGAGGATACAGGGATAGGGTAATTCCGAACACTGAAGCTTTCTTT. Encoded protein: CASSLGGYRDRVIPNTEAFF.

This clonotype was counted between two and nine times. The gene calls are TRBV20-1 and TRBJ2-7, with 9 bases matching TRBD1. The CDR3 sequence is 15 residues long. V lost 2 bases, J lost 4 bases, and 9 bases stayed unmatched. CDR1 DFQATT and CDR2 SNEGSKA come from the germline V gene (reference sequence). CDR3 sequence: CSARHDLGQGYEQYF. The CDR3 DNA sequence: TGCAGTGCTAGACACGACCTGGGACAGGGATACGAGCAGTACTTC.

The chain uses TRBV7-2 and TRBJ1-1; D remains unclear. The CDR3 length is 14 residues. Per the germline V gene, CDR1 is SGHTA and CDR2 is FQGNSA. V gave up 3 bases and J gave up 7 bases, with 15 bases separating them. The CDR3 reads CASSFGGPYGEAFF. The CDR3 DNA follows: TGTGCCAGCAGCTTCGGAGGACCTTATGGTGAAGCTTTCTTT.

This chain links TRBV6-1 with TRBJ2-1, with 9 bases identical to TRBD2. Germline loops: CDR1 MNHNS, CDR2 SASEGT. J was trimmed by 6 bases and V by 6 bases; bases with no gene match: 3. This CDR3 has 13 residues. The CDR3 here is CASRKTSGNEQFF. The CDR3 DNA reads as TGTGCCAGCAGAAAGACTAGCGGCAATGAGCAGTTCTTC.

This clonotype was picked up one time. The chain carries TRBV12-3 or TRBV12-4 and TRBJ1-3, with D tentatively TRBD1 (5 bases). This CDR3 contains 15 residues. V dropped 2 bases and J dropped 4 bases, with 12 bases sitting between them. CDR3 DNA sequence: TGTGCCAGCAGTTTACAGGGTGAAGTAGGAAACACCATATATTTT. Translating gives CASSLQGEVGNTIYF.

This clonotype was observed a few times. CDR3 sequence reads: CASTRRLRAFF. The DNA of the CDR3 is TGTGCCAGCACCCGAAGGTTAAGGGCTTTCTTT. V gene TRBV6-5 combines with J gene TRBJ1-1; D uncertain. The CDR3 contains 11 residues. Trimming pared 7 bases from V and 11 bases from J, leaving 14 bases between. Germline V gives CDR1 MNHEY, CDR2 SVGAGI.

This clonotype was observed a few times. V is TRBV10-3 and J is TRBJ2-3; a possible D gene is TRBD2 (5 bases). V lost 8 bases and J 3 bases, leaving 12 bases between the germline ends. CDR3 length: 13 amino acids. Looked up from germline, CDR1 is ENHRY and CDR2 is SYGVKD. Here the CDR3 reads CAIVAGPTDTQYF. In DNA form, the CDR3 reads TGTGCCATCGTCGCGGGTCCGACAGATACGCAGTATTTT.